These 10 T cell receptor beta chains originate from one sample sequenced in a study of metastatic and nonmetastatic thyroid tumors. TCRdb reanalyzed the PCR reads with MiXCR. The top ten clones hold approximately 4% of a sample with 53,000 or so clones, 20% of them seen once. The entire patient cohort was treatment-naive prior to thyroid surgery. Sequencing input: blood. The receptors come from a female donor with papillary thyroid cancer or a benign thyroid nodule (not recorded which). Some clones in this sample may be carry-over from other donors' samples.

Many counts were recorded for this clone. This chain uses TRBV2 with TRBJ1-2; 8 bases match TRBD1. CDR1 and CDR2 from the germline V gene are SNHLY and FYNNEI. V was pared by 7 bases and J by 8 bases, with 9 bases of the junction left unmatched. This CDR3 has 13 amino acids. CDR3 protein: CASTADREGGYTF. The CDR3 nucleotides read TGTGCCAGCACCGCGGACAGGGAAGGAGGCTACACCTTC.

This clone appeared many times. The V call is TRBV5-5, the J call TRBJ1-5, with TRBD1 identical over 8 bases. The junction had 11 bases not matched to a gene; V was cut back by 5 bases and J by 4 bases. The CDR3 covers 16 residues. Germline V lookup: CDR1 SGHKS, CDR2 YYEKEE (reference sequence). CDR3 nucleotide sequence: TGTGCCAGCAGTGGGGGAGGACAGGGAGGGAATCAGCCCCAGCATTTT. It specifies CASSGGGQGGNQPQHF.

In regard to this clone: It may be a read error: a sequence one base away is much more abundant. V usage is TRBV7-3 and J usage is TRBJ2-5, with D perhaps TRBD1 (6 bases). Germline V CDR1 and CDR2: SGHTA, FQGTGA. The CDR3 is 14 residues long. The CDR3 loop is CASSAQGSSETEYF. The CDR3 nucleotides read TGTGCCAGCAGTGCACAGGGATCCTCAGAGACCGAGTACTTC.

Of note for this clone: One end of the junction varies from germline; a read error may be responsible. Written as DNA, the CDR3 is TGCGCCAGCAGTTTTGGGGGATCCTCTGGAAACACCAAATATTTT. Protein: CASSFGGSSGNTKYF. The chain uses TRBV5-1 and TRBJ1-3; perhaps TRBD1 as D (5 bases). The germline V gene encodes CDR1 SGHRS and CDR2 YFSETQ. The CDR3 totals 15 residues.

Comment on this clone: An end of the junction does not agree with germline; a read error may underlie this. The same CDR3 is also encoded by other DNA sequences in this sample. J is TRBJ1-5 and V is TRBV2; tentative D call: TRBD1 (5 bases). The CDR3 is 14 amino acids. CDR1 and CDR2 (germline): SNHLY, FYNNEI. Here the CDR3 reads CASSEATGVKPQHF. CDR3 in DNA: TGTGCGAGCAGTGAAGCTACAGGTGTTAAGCCCCAGCATTTT.

This rearrangement joins TRBV20-1 to TRBJ1-2; D gene unclear. V was shortened by 4 bases and J by 6 bases, with 15 bases between the two germline ends. The CDR3 spans 13 residues. In germline, CDR1 is DFQATT, CDR2 SNEGSKA (reference sequence). CDR3 coding DNA: TGCAGTGCTATAGTGCTGGCAGGCCATGGCTACACCTTC. Its translation is CSAIVLAGHGYTF.

The V and J genes are TRBV6-1 and TRBJ2-7; no definite D call. The CDR3 has 15 residues. In germline, CDR1 is MNHNS, CDR2 SASEGT. Trimming stripped 3 bases from V and 0 bases from J, with 12 bases between. CDR3 amino acids: CASSDNSQNSYEQYF. The CDR3 nucleotides are TGTGCCAGCAGTGATAACAGCCAGAACTCCTACGAGCAGTACTTC.

This clone was seen ten or more times. The rearrangement joins TRBV3-1 to TRBJ1-5; D unclear. The CDR3 length is 14 residues. The germline gives CDR1 LGHDT, CDR2 YNNKEL (reference sequence). The V gene lost 1 base and the J gene lost 4 bases, with 8 bases spanning the gap. The CDR3 bases are TGTGCCAGCAGCCAAGGTTCCAGAAATCAGCCCCAGCATTTT. It specifies CASSQGSRNQPQHF.

This clone was counted at least ten times. The CDR3 loop reads CASSPRGLYYGYTF. CDR3 coding DNA: TGTGCCAGCAGCCCCAGGGGGTTGTACTATGGCTACACCTTC. The chain is built from TRBV9 and TRBJ1-2; 7 bases fit TRBD1. Losses at the gene ends were 4 bases for V and 3 bases for J; bases not matched to a gene: 6. There are 14 residues in the CDR3. CDR1 is SGDLS and CDR2 is YYNGEE in the germline V gene.

As regards this clone: A clone one base away is much larger, so this may be a read error. CDR3: CASSSRGSTEASF. CDR3 nucleotide sequence: TGTGCCAGCAGCTCCCGAGGAAGTACTGAAGCTTCCTTT. This chain joins TRBV3-1 and TRBJ1-1; D is ambiguous. This CDR3 is built from 13 residues. CDR1 is LGHDT, CDR2 YNNKEL, per germline (reference sequence).